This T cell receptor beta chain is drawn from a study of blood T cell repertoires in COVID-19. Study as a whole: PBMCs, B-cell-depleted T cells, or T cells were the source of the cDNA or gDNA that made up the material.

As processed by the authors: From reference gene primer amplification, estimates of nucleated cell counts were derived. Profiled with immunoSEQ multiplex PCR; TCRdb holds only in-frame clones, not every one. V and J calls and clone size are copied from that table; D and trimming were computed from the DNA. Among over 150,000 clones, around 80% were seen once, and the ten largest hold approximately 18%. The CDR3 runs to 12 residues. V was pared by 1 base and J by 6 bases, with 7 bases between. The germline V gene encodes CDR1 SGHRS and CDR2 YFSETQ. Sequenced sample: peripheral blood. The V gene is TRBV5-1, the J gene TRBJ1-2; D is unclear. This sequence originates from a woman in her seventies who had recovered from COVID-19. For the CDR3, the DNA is TGCGCCAGCAGCTTGCGCGCGGATGGCTACACCTTC. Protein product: CASSLRADGYTF.